The entry below describes one T cell receptor (beta chain). This entry belongs to a study of blood T cell repertoires in COVID-19. In the original workflow: Amplification of reference gene primers was used by the study to estimate nucleated cell counts. Generated by immunoSEQ multiplex PCR, the TCRdb table keeps only in-frame clones and is missing some. Clone size and V and J calls were adopted from that table, with D and trimming inferred from the DNA. The sample contains 100,000 to 150,000 clones, almost 85% of which appear only once. CDR1 is MRHNA and CDR2 is SNTAGT in the germline V gene. V lost 6 bases and J lost 8, with 17 bases in between. This CDR3 has 15 residues.

This sequence joins TRBV6-4 and TRBJ1-6, with D perhaps TRBD1 (5 bases). The sample taken for sequencing was peripheral blood. The receptor was isolated from a man in his 60s with acute or convalescent COVID-19. This chain's CDR3 is CASRGWGVGDSPLHF. The CDR3 DNA reads as TGTGCCAGCAGGGGATGGGGGGTTGGAGATTCACCCCTCCACTTT.